This entry features one T cell receptor (beta chain) sequence. The sample belongs to a study of blood T cell repertoires in COVID-19. Study-level information: Italy, Spain and the United States were the sources of the convalescent and acute COVID-19 samples. T cells, B-cell-depleted T cells, or PBMCs provided the cDNA or gDNA that served as material.

Germline loops: CDR1 SEHNR, CDR2 FQNEAQ (reference sequence). Deletions cut 2 bases from V and 3 bases from J, with 8 bases between. The CDR3 extends over 14 amino acids. As processed by the authors: Using reference gene primer amplification, nucleated cell counts were estimated. Sequenced by immunoSEQ multiplex PCR; TCRdb stores in-frame clones only, minus some. Clone size and V and J calls were adopted from that table, with D and trimming inferred from the DNA. The table has some 48,000 clones, 86% seen once. The sequence was obtained from a woman older than 75 with acute or convalescent COVID-19. The chain recombines TRBV7-9 with TRBJ1-3; D not resolved. Material for sequencing was peripheral blood. CDR3 coding DNA: TGTGCCAGCAGCTTAAATTCCGGTGGAAACACCATATATTTT. Protein sequence: CASSLNSGGNTIYF. Drawing the rest from reference TRBV7-9 and TRBJ1-3, the complete variable domain is DTGVSQNPRHKITKRGQNVTFRCDPISEHNRLYWYRQTLGQGPEFLTYFQNEAQLEKSRLLSDRFSAERPKGSFSTLEIQRTEQGDSAMYLCASSLNSGGNTIYFGEGSWLTVV.